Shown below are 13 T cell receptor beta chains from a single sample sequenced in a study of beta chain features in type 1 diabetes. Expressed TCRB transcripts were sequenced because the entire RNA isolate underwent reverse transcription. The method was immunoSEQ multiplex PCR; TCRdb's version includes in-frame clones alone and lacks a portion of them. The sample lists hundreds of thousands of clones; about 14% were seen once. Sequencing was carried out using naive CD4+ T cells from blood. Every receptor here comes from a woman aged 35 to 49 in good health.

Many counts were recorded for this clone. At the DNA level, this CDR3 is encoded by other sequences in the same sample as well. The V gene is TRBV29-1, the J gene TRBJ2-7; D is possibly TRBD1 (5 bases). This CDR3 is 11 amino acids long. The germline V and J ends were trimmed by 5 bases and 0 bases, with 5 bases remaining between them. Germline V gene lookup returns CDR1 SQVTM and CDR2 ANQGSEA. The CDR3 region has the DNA TGCAGCGTTAGGGGCTCCTACGAGCAGTACTTC. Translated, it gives CSVRGSYEQYF.

CDR3 in amino acids: CASSEGQGLRQPQHF. CDR3 nucleotide sequence: TGTGCCAGCAGTGAAGGGCAGGGACTACGGCAGCCCCAGCATTTT. The chain recombines TRBV6-1 with TRBJ1-5, with D perhaps matching TRBD1 (5 bases). The CDR3 is 15 residues long. Germline V lookup: CDR1 MNHNS, CDR2 SASEGT. Trimming removed 1 base at V and 7 bases at J, with 14 bases between.

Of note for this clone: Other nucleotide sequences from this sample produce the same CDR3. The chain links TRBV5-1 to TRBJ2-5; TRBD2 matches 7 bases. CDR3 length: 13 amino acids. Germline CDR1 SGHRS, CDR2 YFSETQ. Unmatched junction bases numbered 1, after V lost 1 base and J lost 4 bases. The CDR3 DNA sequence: TGCGCCAGCAGCTTGCCGGGGGGAGAGACCCAGTACTTC. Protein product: CASSLPGGETQYF.

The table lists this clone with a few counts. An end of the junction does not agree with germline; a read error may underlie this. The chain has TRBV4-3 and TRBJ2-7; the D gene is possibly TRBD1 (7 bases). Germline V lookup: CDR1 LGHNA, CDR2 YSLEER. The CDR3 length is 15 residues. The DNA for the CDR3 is TGCGCCAGCAGCGAAGAGGCCAGGGGGAGGTACGAGCAGTACTTC. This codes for CASSEEARGRYEQYF.

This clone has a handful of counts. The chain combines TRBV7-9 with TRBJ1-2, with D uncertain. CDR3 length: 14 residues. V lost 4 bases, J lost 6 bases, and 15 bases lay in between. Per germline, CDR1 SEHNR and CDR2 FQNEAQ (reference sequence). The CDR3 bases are TGTGCCAGCAGCTCCCCCCTTGCGGATAATGGCTACACCTTC. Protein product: CASSSPLADNGYTF. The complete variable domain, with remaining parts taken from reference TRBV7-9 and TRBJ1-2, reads DTGVSQNPRHKITKRGQNVTFRCDPISEHNRLYWYRQTLGQGPEFLTYFQNEAQLEKSRLLSDRFSAERPKGSFSTLEIQRTEQGDSAMYLCASSSPLADNGYTFGSGTRLTVV.

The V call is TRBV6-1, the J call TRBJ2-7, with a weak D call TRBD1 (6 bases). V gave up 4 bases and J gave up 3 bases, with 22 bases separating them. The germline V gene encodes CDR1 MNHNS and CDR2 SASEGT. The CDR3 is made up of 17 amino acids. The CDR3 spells CASSVKLQPGHHYEQYF. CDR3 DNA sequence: TGTGCCAGCAGTGTGAAGTTGCAGCCGGGACACCACTACGAGCAGTACTTC.

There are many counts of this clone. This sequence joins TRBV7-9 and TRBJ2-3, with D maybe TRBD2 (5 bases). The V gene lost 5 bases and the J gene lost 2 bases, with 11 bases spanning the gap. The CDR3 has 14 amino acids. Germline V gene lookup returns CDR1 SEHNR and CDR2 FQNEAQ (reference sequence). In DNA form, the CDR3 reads TGTGCCAGCAGCCAGCGGCCCTCCACAGATACGCAGTATTTT. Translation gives CASSQRPSTDTQYF. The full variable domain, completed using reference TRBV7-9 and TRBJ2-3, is DTGVSQNPRHKITKRGQNVTFRCDPISEHNRLYWYRQTLGQGPEFLTYFQNEAQLEKSRLLSDRFSAERPKGSFSTLEIQRTEQGDSAMYLCASSQRPSTDTQYFGPGTRLTVL.

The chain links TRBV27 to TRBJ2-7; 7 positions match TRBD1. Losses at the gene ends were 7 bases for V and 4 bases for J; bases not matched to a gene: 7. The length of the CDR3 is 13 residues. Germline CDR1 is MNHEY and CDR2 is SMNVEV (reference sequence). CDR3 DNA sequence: TGTGCCAGCAAACTGACAGGGAGATACGAGCAGTACTTC. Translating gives CASKLTGRYEQYF.

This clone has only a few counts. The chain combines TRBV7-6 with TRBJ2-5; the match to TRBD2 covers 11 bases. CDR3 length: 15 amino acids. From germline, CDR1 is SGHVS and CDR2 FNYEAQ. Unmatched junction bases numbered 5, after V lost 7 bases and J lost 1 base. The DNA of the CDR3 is TGTGCCAGCAACAAGCTAGCGGGGGGCCAAGAGACCCAGTACTTC. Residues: CASNKLAGGQETQYF.

The CDR3 coding sequence is TGTGCCAGCTCACCACAACTAGCGGTGCAAGAGACCCAGTACTTC. Residues: CASSPQLAVQETQYF. The chain joins TRBV18 to TRBJ2-5; 8 bases match TRBD2. V dropped 1 base and J dropped 2; count of bases not matched to a gene: 3. CDR1 KGHSH and CDR2 LQKENI come from the germline V gene. The CDR3 has 15 amino acids.

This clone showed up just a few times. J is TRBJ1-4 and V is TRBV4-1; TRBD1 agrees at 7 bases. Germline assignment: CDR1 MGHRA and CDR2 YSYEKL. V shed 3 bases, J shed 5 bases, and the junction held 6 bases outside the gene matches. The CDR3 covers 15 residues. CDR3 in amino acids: CASSHPGQMNEKLFF. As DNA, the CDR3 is TGCGCCAGCAGCCATCCGGGACAGATGAATGAAAAACTGTTTTTT.

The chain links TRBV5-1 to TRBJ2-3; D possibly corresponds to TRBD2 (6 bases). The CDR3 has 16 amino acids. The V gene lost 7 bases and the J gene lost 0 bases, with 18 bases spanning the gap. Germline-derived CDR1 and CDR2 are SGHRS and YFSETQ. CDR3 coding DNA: TGCGCCAGCCGTTCCGGGAGCGGTCCTAGCACAGATACGCAGTATTTT. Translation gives CASRSGSGPSTDTQYF.

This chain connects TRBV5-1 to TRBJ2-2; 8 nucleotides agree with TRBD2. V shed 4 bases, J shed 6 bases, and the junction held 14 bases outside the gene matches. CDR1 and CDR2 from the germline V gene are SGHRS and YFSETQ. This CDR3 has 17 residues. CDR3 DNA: TGCGCCAGCAGCCCCGGTCAGCGGGGGCAAGGGTCCGGGGAGCTGTTTTTT. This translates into CASSPGQRGQGSGELFF.